This TCR beta chain was identified in a study of CD8+ T cells in alopecia areata. Study-wide context: The protocol delivered tofacitinib for 6 to 18 months, then withdrew it for 6 months. Study results and caveats: There were also resident alphabeta T cells of normal skin sequenced in scalp samples.

The germline gives CDR1 SGHTA, CDR2 FQGNSA. The CDR3 length is 16 residues. V was pared by 5 bases and J by 9 bases, with 18 bases of the junction left unmatched. Points on this clone: As yet, its antigen is unknown.

cDNA reverse transcribed from extracted RNA served as the sequencing template. Here immunoSEQ multiplex PCR was the method, and the copy in TCRdb shows in-frame clones only, minus some. The sample contains 100,000 to 150,000 clones, around three fifths of which appear only once. The researchers isolated CD4+ and CD8+ T cells from PBMCs by sorting. The origin of this receptor is a human donor with alopecia areata. The V call is TRBV7-2, the J call TRBJ2-5; 7 bases are a match to TRBD2. The sample consisted of CD4+ T cells sorted from blood, taken at week 0. The CDR3 spells CASSQIRASGWVAQYF. CDR3 nucleotide sequence: TGTGCCAGCAGCCAAATACGGGCTAGCGGCTGGGTGGCCCAGTACTTC.